This T cell receptor beta chain was sequenced in a study of cytomegalovirus exposure and HLA in healthy donors. V lost 1 base and J 2 bases, leaving 10 bases between the germline ends. This CDR3 contains 15 residues. Looked up from germline, CDR1 is SEHNR and CDR2 is FQNEAQ (reference sequence). This PCR relied on a set of 60 Vbeta primers and 13 Jbeta primers. Authors' methods: An analysis performed later counted about 80 million unique TCR beta chains (roughly 11 million of them shared). Data came from immunoSEQ multiplex PCR; TCRdb stores just in-frame clones and leaves some out. That table supplies the V and J calls and clone size; D and trimming were determined from the DNA. Of around 150,000 clones listed, roughly 72% are singletons.

This sequence was found in a woman in her forties in good health and CMV-seronegative. Sample: PBMCs. The rearrangement joins TRBV7-9 to TRBJ2-3; a weak D match, TRBD2 (6 bases). CDR3 in DNA: TGTGCCAGCAGCTTAGACGGGACTTACACAGATACGCAGTATTTT. Protein product: CASSLDGTYTDTQYF. The full variable domain, with the rest looked up from reference TRBV7-9 and TRBJ2-3, is DTGVSQNPRHKITKRGQNVTFRCDPISEHNRLYWYRQTLGQGPEFLTYFQNEAQLEKSRLLSDRFSAERPKGSFSTLEIQRTEQGDSAMYLCASSLDGTYTDTQYFGPGTRLTVL.